A single sample gave rise to the 5 T cell receptor beta chains below, sequenced in a study of CD8 T cells in ankylosing spondylitis. MiXCR was run by TCRdb on the 5' RACE reads, yielding one entry per CDR3 protein. Here the sample spans more than 150,000 distinct CDR3 sequences, 15% to 20% being singletons. Source material: blood, either unsorted or a sorted T cell fraction (not recorded which). The receptors come from a male donor aged 10 to 30 with ankylosing spondylitis or in good health (not recorded which).

The CDR3 DNA is TGTGCCACCAGCGGGGACACCGGTAAGGCGGACGAGCAGTACTTC. Protein sequence: CATSGDTGKADEQYF. The rearrangement uses TRBV15 and TRBJ2-7; maybe TRBD1 (6 bases). The V and J ends lost 5 bases and 5 bases respectively, with 19 bases between them. This CDR3 has 15 amino acids. Germline CDR1 is LNHNV and CDR2 is YYDKDF (reference sequence). The entire variable domain, with the rest obtained from reference TRBV15 and TRBJ2-7, is as follows: DAMVIQNPRYQVTQFGKPVTLSCSQTLNHNVMYWYQQKSSQAPKLLFHYYDKDFNNEADTPDNFQSRRPNTSFCFLDIRSPGLGDTAMYLCATSGDTGKADEQYFGPGTRLTVT.

This clonotype was counted at least ten times. The rearrangement uses TRBV11-2 and TRBJ2-5; D might be TRBD1 (7 bases). Germline V lookup: CDR1 SGHAT, CDR2 FQNNGV. The CDR3 runs 16 residues. Trimming removed 4 bases at V and 1 base at J, with 16 bases between. The CDR3 sequence is CASSYGQAGIQETQYF. Written as DNA, the CDR3 is TGTGCCAGCAGCTACGGACAGGCGGGGATCCAAGAGACCCAGTACTTC.

The sample holds many counts of this clonotype. The chain is built from TRBV4-1 and TRBJ2-2; D gene uncertain. V was trimmed by 4 bases and J by 7 bases, leaving 7 bases between them. Looked up from germline, CDR1 is MGHRA and CDR2 is YSYEKL. This CDR3 spans 12 amino acids. Here the CDR3 reads CASSRPGGELFF. CDR3 DNA sequence: TGCGCCAGCAGCCGCCCAGGCGGGGAGCTGTTTTTT.

The table lists this clonotype with many counts. V and J are TRBV29-1 and TRBJ2-2; 14 bases line up with TRBD2. This CDR3 region has 16 residues. Germline V gives CDR1 SQVTM, CDR2 ANQGSEA. V lost 5 bases and J lost 8; bases outside the gene matches: 10. The CDR3 nucleotides read TGCAGCGTTAGTGGGACTAGCGGGAGTAGGTTTGGGGAGCTGTTTTTT. This codes for CSVSGTSGSRFGELFF.

The chain joins TRBV2 to TRBJ2-5, with a tentative D call TRBD1 (5 bases). The CDR3 extends over 15 amino acids. With 6 bases removed from V and 2 bases from J, the gap between germline ends came to 16 bases. Germline V CDR1 and CDR2: SNHLY, FYNNEI. This CDR3 reads CASSRVGHPQETQYF. CDR3 bases: TGTGCCAGCAGCCGCGTCGGACATCCGCAAGAGACCCAGTACTTC.